Listed here are 30 T cell receptor beta chains from one sample, sequenced in a study of T cell responses to AZD1222 COVID-19 vaccine. Assay used: immunoSEQ multiplex PCR; TCRdb lists only in-frame clones, some missing. The table shows 130,000 or so clones, with around 94% occurring only once. The specimen was peripheral blood, collected on day 0 of AZD1222 vaccination. The receptors were gathered from an adult in good health.

The CDR3 coding sequence is TGTGCCAGTAAAGAGGGAACGGCCTACGAGCAGTACTTC. Amino acid sequence: CASKEGTAYEQYF. The chain joins TRBV19 to TRBJ2-7; D is possibly TRBD2 (5 bases). Germline V CDR1 and CDR2: LNHDA, SQIVND (reference sequence). Trimming pared 7 bases from V and 2 bases from J, leaving 12 bases between. The CDR3 covers 13 residues.

The rearrangement uses TRBV11-2 and TRBJ2-1; 9 bases line up with TRBD2. Looked up from germline, CDR1 is SGHAT and CDR2 is FQNNGV. The CDR3 is 19 residues long. V was clipped by 5 bases and J by 3 bases; unmatched bases: 17. The chain's CDR3 is CASSPPHGVLAGNYNEQFF. CDR3 sequence (DNA): TGTGCCAGCAGCCCTCCACACGGGGTCCTAGCGGGGAACTACAATGAGCAGTTCTTC.

This clone was seen once. The V and J genes are TRBV7-3 and TRBJ2-1; the match to TRBD1 covers 7 bases. The CDR3 totals 14 residues. The trim removed 3 bases at V and 8 bases at J, leaving 7 bases unmatched. From germline, CDR1 is SGHTA and CDR2 FQGTGA. In DNA form, the CDR3 reads TGTGCCAGCAGCTTCGGACAGGTTAGGGATGAGCAGTTCTTC. Its translation: CASSFGQVRDEQFF. Full variable domain (remainder filled in from reference TRBV7-3 and TRBJ2-1): GAGVSQTPSNKVTEKGKYVELRCDPISGHTALYWYRQSLGQGPEFLIYFQGTGAADDSGLPNDRFFAVRPEGSVSTLKIQRTERGDSAVYLCASSFGQVRDEQFFGPGTRLTVL.

The genes are TRBV29-1 and TRBJ1-2; maybe TRBD1 (5 bases). The V gene's germline CDR1 is SQVTM and CDR2 ANQGSEA. The CDR3 contains 14 residues. V was pared by 2 bases and J by 3 bases, with 13 bases between. CDR3 nucleotide sequence: TGCAGCGTTGAAAACCAGACAGTCTACTATGGCTACACCTTC. Amino acid sequence: CSVENQTVYYGYTF. The full variable domain, rest sourced from reference TRBV29-1 and TRBJ1-2, is SAVISQKPSRDICQRGTSLTIQCQVDSQVTMMFWYRQQPGQSLTLIATANQGSEATYESGFVIDKFPISRPNLTFSTLTVSNMSPEDSSIYLCSVENQTVYYGYTFGSGTRLTVV.

This rearrangement joins TRBV12-5 to TRBJ1-1, with D unresolved. CDR1 and CDR2 from the germline V gene are LGHNT and FRNRAP. The CDR3 runs 14 residues. V was trimmed by 6 bases and J by 2 bases, leaving 13 bases between them. In DNA form, the CDR3 reads TGTGCTAGTGGCCCCGAAACGGGAAACACTGAAGCTTTCTTT. It is translated as CASGPETGNTEAFF.

The gene calls are TRBV30 and TRBJ2-2; tentative D call: TRBD2 (5 bases). The CDR3 loop spans 15 amino acids. V was clipped by 2 bases and J by 1 base, with 11 bases between them. The germline gives CDR1 GTSNPN, CDR2 SVGIG (reference sequence). The chain's CDR3 is CAWSSRERNTGELFF. Written as DNA, the CDR3 is TGTGCCTGGAGTTCTCGGGAAAGGAACACCGGGGAGCTGTTTTTT.

This chain joins TRBV5-1 and TRBJ1-2, with D possibly TRBD1 on 6 matching bases. Trimming took off 4 bases at V and 0 bases at J, with 16 bases between the two ends. The CDR3 has 16 amino acids. Germline-derived CDR1 and CDR2 are SGHRS and YFSETQ. DNA of the CDR3: TGCGCCAGCAGCCTCACTAGGGGGGAAGCTAACTATGGCTACACCTTC. Its translation: CASSLTRGEANYGYTF.

This chain uses TRBV5-6 with TRBJ2-7; D gene ambiguous. Between the trimmed V and J ends, which lost 3 bases and 2 bases, there was a span of 6 bases. The CDR3 spans 12 residues. Germline CDR1 is SGHDT and CDR2 is YYEEEE. The CDR3 nucleotides read TGTGCCAGCAGCTCATTAACCTACGAGCAGTACTTC. Protein: CASSSLTYEQYF.

The chain links TRBV11-3 to TRBJ1-1; D unclear. CDR3 length equals 14 residues. CDR1 SGHNT and CDR2 YENEEA come from the germline V gene. Deletions cut 0 bases from V and 4 bases from J, with 9 bases between. CDR3: CASSLETYLTEAFF. For the CDR3, the DNA is TGTGCCAGCAGCTTAGAAACCTACCTCACTGAAGCTTTCTTT.

The V and J genes are TRBV6-5 and TRBJ1-4; D might be TRBD1 (6 bases). Trimming shortened V by 2 bases and J by 8 bases, and 12 bases separated the two germline ends. This CDR3 spans 14 amino acids. CDR1 is MNHEY and CDR2 is SVGAGI in the germline V gene. CDR3: CASSYGQGTEKLFF. CDR3 DNA: TGTGCCAGCAGTTACGGGCAGGGGACCGAAAAACTGTTTTTT.

The chain is built from TRBV4-3 and TRBJ2-5; 8 bases are shared with TRBD2. Germline CDR1 and CDR2: LGHNA and YSLEER. The CDR3 consists of 16 residues. The V segment lost 0 bases and the J segment 5 bases; nucleotides outside the gene matches: 8. The CDR3 reads CASSQDPGTRTETQYF. CDR3 sequence (DNA): TGCGCCAGCAGCCAAGATCCGGGGACTAGGACCGAGACCCAGTACTTC.

This clone was detected only once. The J gene is TRBJ2-1, the V gene TRBV30; no firm D call. Trimming left V 3 bases short and J 4 bases short, with 22 bases between. The germline CDR1 and CDR2 sequences are GTSNPN and SVGIG (reference sequence). CDR3 length equals 17 residues. CDR3 sequence reads: CAWSPPYAKQLYNEQFF. CDR3 DNA: TGTGCCTGGAGCCCCCCTTACGCGAAACAGTTATACAATGAGCAGTTCTTC. Complete variable domain (other parts from reference TRBV30 and TRBJ2-1): SQTIHQWPATLVQPVGSPLSLECTVEGTSNPNLYWYRQAAGRGLQLLFYSVGIGQISSEVPQNLSASRPQDRQFILSSKKLLLSDSGFYLCAWSPPYAKQLYNEQFFGPGTRLTVL.

The table lists this clone with a count of one. The chain is built from TRBV4-2 and TRBJ2-1; the D call may be TRBD1 or TRBD2 (5 bases each). From germline, CDR1 is LGHNA and CDR2 YNFKEQ. Trimming left V 2 bases short and J 8 bases short, with 13 bases between. The CDR3 is made up of 14 amino acids. CDR3 nucleotide sequence: TGTGCCAGCAGCCAAAGATTGGGGGTAGATGAGCAGTTCTTC. Translation gives CASSQRLGVDEQFF.

The V call is TRBV27, the J call TRBJ1-6; 8 bases line up with TRBD1. CDR3 size: 16 residues. Germline values: CDR1 MNHEY, CDR2 SMNVEV (reference sequence). Trimming took 5 bases from V and 9 from J; bases not matched to a gene: 12. The CDR3, as DNA: TGTGCCAGCAGTCCGGCTTCCAGGGGGCAGGGTTCACCCCTCCACTTT. It specifies CASSPASRGQGSPLHF.

This chain connects TRBV11-3 to TRBJ2-1, with D possibly being TRBD1 (5 bases). The CDR3 totals 17 residues. Germline V gene data show CDR1 as SGHNT and CDR2 as YENEEA. V lost 1 base, J lost 4 bases, and 17 bases lay in between. The CDR3 loop is CASSLGWGPYEYNEQFF. In DNA, the CDR3 is TGTGCCAGCAGCTTAGGCTGGGGCCCTTACGAGTACAATGAGCAGTTCTTC.

This clone came up many times. This chain links TRBV13 with TRBJ2-7; 7 nucleotides align to TRBD1. The trim removed 2 bases at V and 3 bases at J, leaving 7 bases unmatched. This CDR3 is built from 15 residues. Per germline, CDR1 PRHDT and CDR2 FYEKMQ (reference sequence). The CDR3 is CASSLLLRDSYEQYF. For the CDR3, the DNA is TGTGCCAGCAGCTTACTCTTACGGGACAGCTACGAGCAGTACTTC.

The gene calls are TRBV5-1 and TRBJ2-7; 9 positions match TRBD1. V dropped 6 bases and J dropped 7; count of bases not matched to a gene: 11. Germline values: CDR1 SGHRS, CDR2 YFSETQ. The CDR3 has 14 residues. In DNA form, the CDR3 reads TGCGCCAGCAAACAGGGGGCACTCCCTGGGGAGCAGTACTTC. It codes for CASKQGALPGEQYF.

The chain recombines TRBV19 with TRBJ1-1; D call uncertain. Germline CDR1 and CDR2: LNHDA and SQIVND (reference sequence). The CDR3 spans 15 residues. Trimming shortened V by 3 bases and J by 1 base, and 12 bases separated the two germline ends. DNA of the CDR3: TGTGCCAGTAGTATGTCCCACACGAAGAACACTGAAGCTTTCTTT. This encodes CASSMSHTKNTEAFF. Using reference TRBV19 and TRBJ1-1 for the parts outside the CDR3, the full variable domain is DGGITQSPKYLFRKEGQNVTLSCEQNLNHDAMYWYRQDPGQGLRLIYYSQIVNDFQKGDIAEGYSVSREKKESFPLTVTSAQKNPTAFYLCASSMSHTKNTEAFFGQGTRLTVV.

The chain uses TRBV7-2 and TRBJ2-1; possibly TRBD2 for D (5 bases). This CDR3 has 17 amino acids. V lost 5 bases, J lost 4 bases, and 21 bases lay in between. CDR1 SGHTA and CDR2 FQGNSA come from the germline V gene. The CDR3, as DNA: TGTGCCAGCAGCCCGTACACTCCGGGAAATGGGTACAATGAGCAGTTCTTC. It translates to CASSPYTPGNGYNEQFF.

The chain links TRBV10-3 to TRBJ2-1, with D tentatively TRBD1 (6 bases). V shed 8 bases and J shed 6 bases, with 14 bases lying between them. The CDR3 is 13 residues long. The germline V gene has CDR1 ENHRY and CDR2 SYGVKD. The CDR3 DNA is TGTGCCATCTCCAGGGGAAGTGGCAATGAGCAGTTCTTC. Residues: CAISRGSGNEQFF.

This clone was picked up one time. This chain links TRBV29-1 with TRBJ2-4; 10 bases match TRBD1. Trimming cost V 6 bases and J 7 bases; bases outside gene matches: 6. CDR3 length: 13 residues. In germline, CDR1 is SQVTM, CDR2 ANQGSEA. The CDR3 DNA is TGCAGCGTCGCCCCGGACAGGGGGAACATTCAGTACTTC. This encodes CSVAPDRGNIQYF.

CDR3 in DNA: TGTGCCAGTAGTATAGGCAGGGGCCGGAACACTGAAGCTTTCTTT. This gives the protein CASSIGRGRNTEAFF. This chain joins TRBV19 and TRBJ1-1; a weak D match, TRBD1 (6 bases). Germline V CDR1 and CDR2: LNHDA, SQIVND (reference sequence). CDR3 size: 15 residues. V was clipped by 1 base and J by 1 base, with 10 bases between them.

The DNA for the CDR3 is TGTGCCAGCAGCGTACATGCAGGACAGGGGTTAACCGAAGGGAACACCATATATTTT. It is translated as CASSVHAGQGLTEGNTIYF. The rearrangement joins TRBV9 to TRBJ1-3; 9 bases are shared with TRBD1. This CDR3 spans 19 amino acids. The germline V gene encodes CDR1 SGDLS and CDR2 YYNGEE. The junction had 18 bases not matched to a gene; V was cut back by 1 base and J by 7 bases.

The chain is built from TRBV28 and TRBJ1-2; D unclear. The CDR3 is made up of 11 amino acids. V lost 3 bases and J 3 bases, leaving 2 bases between the germline ends. Germline V gene lookup returns CDR1 MDHEN and CDR2 SYDVKM. CDR3 coding DNA: TGTGCCAGCAGTTTTTACTATGGCTACACCTTC. It is translated as CASSFYYGYTF.

The chain carries TRBV5-8 and TRBJ2-1; D might be TRBD2 (6 bases). Germline assignment: CDR1 SGHTS and CDR2 YDEGEE. This CDR3 contains 17 residues. V was trimmed by 4 bases and J by 8 bases, leaving 25 bases between them. This CDR3 is CASSQLVAAVSRDEQFF. The CDR3 region has the DNA TGTGCCAGCAGCCAGTTGGTAGCGGCAGTCTCCAGGGATGAGCAGTTCTTC.

The CDR3 coding sequence is TGCGCCAGCTCTGAAGGGGGAGCAGATACGCAGTATTTT. Translated, it gives CASSEGGADTQYF. The chain links TRBV10-1 to TRBJ2-3, with D possibly matching TRBD1 (6 bases). The V and J ends lost 8 bases and 4 bases respectively, with 13 bases between them. The germline V gene encodes CDR1 WNHNN and CDR2 SYGVQD (reference sequence). This CDR3 contains 13 residues.

The chain combines TRBV7-9 with TRBJ2-7; D possibly uses TRBD1 or TRBD2 (5 bases each). The V end lost 4 bases, the J end lost 3 bases, and 13 bases lay between the germline ends. There are 14 residues in the CDR3. The germline V gene has CDR1 SEHNR and CDR2 FQNEAQ (reference sequence). The CDR3 region has the DNA TGTGCCAGCAGCTCCGGGACGGCACGCTACGAGCAGTACTTC. Its protein product is CASSSGTARYEQYF.

This chain uses TRBV5-4 with TRBJ2-4, with a possible D match to TRBD2 (6 bases). V was cut by 0 bases and J by 7 bases, with 14 bases left in between. CDR1 SGHNT and CDR2 YYREEE come from the germline V gene (reference sequence). The CDR3 has 15 amino acids. CDR3 nucleotide sequence: TGTGCCAGCAGCTTGGCGGGCGGGGCTTTGAACATTCAGTACTTC. It is translated as CASSLAGGALNIQYF.

This chain uses TRBV3-1 (or the pseudogene TRBV3-2) with TRBJ1-5; tentative D call: TRBD1 (5 bases). This CDR3 is built from 19 residues. Between the trimmed V and J ends, which lost 0 bases and 5 bases, there was a span of 23 bases. Germline V CDR1 and CDR2: LGHDT, YNNKEL (reference sequence). The CDR3 nucleotides read TGTGCCAGCAGCCAAGATGTCCCCGTAGGCAGGGCGAGGGATCAGCCCCAGCATTTT. It specifies CASSQDVPVGRARDQPQHF.

The chain combines TRBV25-1 with TRBJ2-1; 11 bases align to TRBD1. Per the germline V gene, CDR1 is MGHDK and CDR2 is SYGVNS. This CDR3 contains 15 residues. J lost 6 bases, V lost 7 bases, and 8 bases had no gene match. The CDR3 DNA reads as TGTGCCAGCAATCCCGGGACAGGGGGAATCAATGAGCAGTTCTTC. It specifies CASNPGTGGINEQFF.